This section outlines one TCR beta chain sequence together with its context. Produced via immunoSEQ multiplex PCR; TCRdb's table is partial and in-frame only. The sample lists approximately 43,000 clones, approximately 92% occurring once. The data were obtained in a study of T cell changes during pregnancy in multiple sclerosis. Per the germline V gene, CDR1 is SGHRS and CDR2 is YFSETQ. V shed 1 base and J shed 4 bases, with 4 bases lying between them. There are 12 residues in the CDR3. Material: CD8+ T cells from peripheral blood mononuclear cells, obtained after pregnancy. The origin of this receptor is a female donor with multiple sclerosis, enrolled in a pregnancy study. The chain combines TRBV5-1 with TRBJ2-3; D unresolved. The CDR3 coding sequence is TGCGCCAGCAGCTTGACGGCAGATACGCAGTATTTT. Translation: CASSLTADTQYF.